These 7 T cell receptor beta chains came from one sample sequenced in a study of T-cell reconstitution after alpha-beta-depleted transplantation in children. Preparation of the TCRbeta library used unique molecular identifiers. TCRdb reprocessed the PCR reads with MiXCR, giving one entry per CDR3 protein. The sample shows about 72,000 distinct CDR3 sequences, roughly 6.6% of them seen only once. Sequences were derived from PBMCs from the stem cell graft donor, sampled from the stem cell graft. Receptors originate from a human donor who donated a stem cell graft to a child with acute lymphoblastic leukemia.

This clonotype was recorded many times. The CDR3 loop reads CASSQEFHRGLSGNTIYF. The CDR3 region has the DNA TGTGCCAGCAGCCAAGAATTCCATCGGGGACTCTCTGGAAACACCATATATTTT. This chain uses TRBV4-2 with TRBJ1-3, with a weak D call TRBD1 (5 bases). V shed 0 bases and J shed 0 bases, with 15 bases lying between them. Germline assignment: CDR1 LGHNA and CDR2 YNFKEQ. This CDR3 has 18 residues.

About this clonotype: This clone may be a read error of a much larger clone one base away. This chain joins TRBV19 and TRBJ2-7; D is perhaps TRBD2 (5 bases). From germline, CDR1 is LNHDA and CDR2 SQIVND (reference sequence). The CDR3 consists of 20 residues. DNA of the CDR3: TGTGCCAGTAGCGCCAAGAAGGCGACTGGCGGGTGGAACCTGGAATACGACCAGTACTTC. Protein sequence: CASSAKKATGGWNLEYDQYF. The full variable domain, in which reference TRBV19 and TRBJ2-7 provide the parts outside the CDR3, is DGGITQSPKYLFRKEGQNVTLSCEQNLNHDAMYWYRQDPGQGLRLIYYSQIVNDFQKGDIAEGYSVSREKKESFPLTVTSAQKNPTAFYLCASSAKKATGGWNLEYDQYFGPGTRLTVT.

This clonotype has a count of ten or more. The chain has TRBV20-1 and TRBJ1-6; D gene ambiguous. Germline loops: CDR1 DFQATT, CDR2 SNEGSKA (reference sequence). The CDR3 has 14 amino acids. Between the trimmed V and J ends, which lost 1 base and 9 bases, there was a span of 13 bases. CDR3 nucleotides: TGCAGTGCTAGAGTAGGATTAGCAGTTTCACCCCTCCACTTT. It translates to CSARVGLAVSPLHF.

The table lists this clonotype with many counts. The rearrangement joins TRBV7-3 to TRBJ2-2, with D perhaps matching TRBD1 or TRBD2 (5 bases each). The V and J ends lost 2 bases and 0 bases respectively, with 10 bases between them. The CDR3 loop spans 16 amino acids. The V gene's germline CDR1 is SGHTA and CDR2 FQGTGA. The DNA of the CDR3 is TGTGCCAGCAGCTTAGGGGGTCAGGCGAACACCGGGGAGCTGTTTTTT. This sequence encodes CASSLGGQANTGELFF.

This clonotype was seen only a few times. The chain joins TRBV6-1 to TRBJ2-7; D remains ambiguous. Germline V CDR1 and CDR2: MNHNS, SASEGT. The V and J ends lost 4 bases and 3 bases respectively, with 4 bases between them. The CDR3 sequence is 11 residues long. The CDR3, as DNA: TGTGCCAGCAGTGCCGGCTACGAGCAGTACTTC. It specifies CASSAGYEQYF.

The table lists this clonotype with many counts. This sequence joins TRBV28 and TRBJ1-1; the D is unclear. This CDR3 is built from 13 residues. V shed 6 bases and J shed 11 bases, with 19 bases lying between them. Germline loops: CDR1 MDHEN, CDR2 SYDVKM. Here the CDR3 reads CASSPALPLTAFF. CDR3 nucleotide sequence: TGTGCCAGCAGCCCGGCCCTCCCCCTTACGGCTTTCTTT. Based on the CDR3 plus reference TRBV28 and TRBJ1-1, the full variable domain is DVKVTQSSRYLVKRTGEKVFLECVQDMDHENMFWYRQDPGLGLRLIYFSYDVKMKEKGDIPEGYSVSREKKERFSLILESASTNQTSMYLCASSPALPLTAFFGQGTRLTVV.

Many counts were recorded for this clonotype. The chain combines TRBV29-1 with TRBJ1-1, with a possible D match to TRBD1 (6 bases). There are 15 residues in the CDR3. V was clipped by 1 base and J by 7 bases, with 19 bases between them. Per the germline V gene, CDR1 is SQVTM and CDR2 is ANQGSEA. The CDR3 region is CSVEGTVWQGIEAFF. The CDR3 bases are TGCAGCGTTGAAGGGACGGTGTGGCAGGGGATTGAAGCTTTCTTT.